What follows are 14 T cell receptor beta chains derived from one specimen sequenced in a study of T cell responses to AZD1222 COVID-19 vaccine. The assay was immunoSEQ multiplex PCR, and TCRdb's table has in-frame clones only and misses some. The sample comprises around 220,000 clones, around 94% of which are singletons, and around 1.7% rests with the top ten. The sample here was peripheral blood, taken 28 days after the second dose of the MenACWY control vaccine. The receptors come from an adult who received the MenACWY meningococcal vaccine as a control.

The chain combines TRBV27 with TRBJ1-2; no reliable D call. The germline gives CDR1 MNHEY, CDR2 SMNVEV (reference sequence). V was trimmed by 2 bases and J by 2 bases, leaving 6 bases between them. This CDR3 is 13 amino acids long. CDR3 amino acids: CASSLRQNYGYTF. CDR3 sequence (DNA): TGTGCCAGCAGTTTAAGGCAGAACTATGGCTACACCTTC.

The J gene is TRBJ2-4, the V gene TRBV7-5. TRBV7-5 is a listed pseudogene. The CDR3 length is 16 residues. The CDR3 reads CARSHPVPLAKNIQYF. DNA of the CDR3: TGTGCCAGAAGCCACCCCGTCCCCCTAGCCAAAAACATTCAGTACTTC.

The chain joins TRBV4-1 to TRBJ1-2, with D tentatively TRBD1 (5 bases). The ends were cut back, 8 bases at V and 7 bases at J, with 11 bases in the middle. This CDR3 region has 11 residues. CDR1 and CDR2 from the germline V gene are MGHRA and YSYEKL. CDR3 nucleotides: TGCGCCAGCGCAGGGACCTCTGGCTACACCTTC. Translation gives CASAGTSGYTF.

The genes are TRBV19 and TRBJ1-6; D possibly corresponds to TRBD1 (5 bases). The CDR3 runs to 13 residues. V dropped 9 bases and J dropped 4 bases, with 10 bases sitting between them. Germline V gene lookup returns CDR1 LNHDA and CDR2 SQIVND (reference sequence). CDR3 sequence (DNA): TGTGCCAGCCGGGACTGGTATAATTCACCCCTCCACTTT. Translating gives CASRDWYNSPLHF.

V gene TRBV4-3 combines with J gene TRBJ1-4; no reliable D call. The V and J ends lost 0 bases and 4 bases respectively, with 12 bases between them. This CDR3 region has 16 residues. Per germline, CDR1 LGHNA and CDR2 YSLEER. The CDR3: CASSQDLGDFNEKLFF. Here the CDR3 DNA reads TGCGCCAGCAGCCAAGATCTCGGGGATTTTAATGAAAAACTGTTTTTT.

V gene TRBV28 combines with J gene TRBJ1-2, with D perhaps TRBD1 (6 bases). The germline V gene has CDR1 MDHEN and CDR2 SYDVKM. The CDR3 extends over 15 amino acids. V lost 7 bases, J lost 4 bases, and 19 bases lay in between. Here the CDR3 reads CASMVELGHPYGYTF. DNA for the CDR3: TGTGCCAGCATGGTGGAGCTGGGACACCCCTATGGCTACACCTTC.

This clone was seen a single time. Since no conserved phenylalanine or tryptophan closes the CDR3, a read error is the likely cause. Because the CDR3's place on the DNA is in doubt, the DNA is left out and the CDR3 is given as listed by TCRdb. The chain carries TRBV7-3 and TRBJ1-3. The length of the CDR3 is 11 amino acids, counting both ends. Germline V gives CDR1 SGHTA, CDR2 FQGTGA. The CDR3 loop is CASSLIVGGHT.

CDR3 sequence reads: CASSPGGPGTGVNEQFF. DNA for the CDR3: TGCGCCAGCAGCCCGGGGGGGCCCGGGACAGGTGTCAATGAGCAGTTCTTC. V is TRBV4-3 and J is TRBJ2-1; the D gene could be TRBD1 or TRBD2 (8 bases each). V was pared by 4 bases and J by 6 bases, with 22 bases between. The CDR3 length is 17 residues. Germline CDR1 is LGHNA and CDR2 is YSLEER.

V gene TRBV6-5 combines with J gene TRBJ1-1; 7 nucleotides align to TRBD1. Trimming removed 0 bases from V and 3 bases from J; junction bases left unmatched: 7. CDR3 length: 16 amino acids. Germline lookup yields CDR1 MNHEY and CDR2 SVGAGI. The CDR3 bases are TGTGCCAGCAGTTACTCCCTTACAGGGGTGCACACTGAAGCTTTCTTT. Translation: CASSYSLTGVHTEAFF.

The chain uses TRBV21-1 and TRBJ1-6. TRBV21-1 is a recognized pseudogene. This CDR3 spans 19 amino acids. The CDR3: CASSNSEGPIGSYNSPLHF. In DNA form, the CDR3 reads TGTGCCAGCAGCAACTCCGAAGGGCCCATCGGCTCCTATAATTCACCCCTCCACTTT.

The chain carries TRBV7-8 and TRBJ1-2; a weak D match, TRBD1 (6 bases). The CDR3 totals 14 residues. Trimming shortened V by 1 base and J by 8 bases, and 14 bases separated the two germline ends. Germline CDR1 SGHVS, CDR2 FQNEAQ. This CDR3 is CASSLVAGAVGYTF. The CDR3 DNA is TGTGCCAGCAGCTTAGTTGCAGGGGCTGTCGGCTACACCTTC.

This sequence joins TRBV6-7 and TRBJ2-5; the match to TRBD1 covers 10 bases. TRBV6-7 is placed among ORFs of uncertain function. The CDR3 loop spans 18 amino acids. J gave up 5 bases and V 0 bases, and 12 bases lay outside the gene matches. The CDR3 region is CASSYSMGRDRGSETQYF. DNA of the CDR3: TGTGCCAGCAGTTACTCAATGGGCCGGGACAGGGGCTCGGAGACCCAGTACTTC.

The V gene is TRBV6-4, the J gene TRBJ1-1, with D possibly TRBD1 on 6 matching bases. In germline, CDR1 is MRHNA, CDR2 SNTAGT. The CDR3 is 13 residues long. V lost 7 bases, J lost 4 bases, and 13 bases lay in between. The CDR3: CASKAGASTEAFF. The CDR3, as DNA: TGTGCCAGCAAGGCAGGGGCATCCACTGAAGCTTTCTTT.

The V call is TRBV7-2, the J call TRBJ1-3; unclear D gene. The length of the CDR3 is 16 residues. Germline CDR1 reads SGHTA; CDR2 reads FQGNSA. The V gene lost 1 base and the J gene lost 8 bases, with 18 bases spanning the gap. The CDR3, as DNA: TGTGCCAGCAGCTTAGAGGAGGGAGGACTCGGTCACACCATATATTTT. It codes for CASSLEEGGLGHTIYF.